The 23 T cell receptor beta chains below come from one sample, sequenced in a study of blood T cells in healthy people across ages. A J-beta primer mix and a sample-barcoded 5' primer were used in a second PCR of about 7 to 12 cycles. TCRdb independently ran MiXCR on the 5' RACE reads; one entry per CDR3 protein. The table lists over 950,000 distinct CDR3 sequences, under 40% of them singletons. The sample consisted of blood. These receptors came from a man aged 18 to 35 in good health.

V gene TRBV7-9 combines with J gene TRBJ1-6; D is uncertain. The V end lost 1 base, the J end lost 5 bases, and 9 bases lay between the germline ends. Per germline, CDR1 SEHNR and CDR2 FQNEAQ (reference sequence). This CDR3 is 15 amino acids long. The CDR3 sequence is CASSLDRLHNSPLHF. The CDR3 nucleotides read TGTGCCAGCAGCTTAGATCGCCTCCATAATTCACCCCTCCACTTT.

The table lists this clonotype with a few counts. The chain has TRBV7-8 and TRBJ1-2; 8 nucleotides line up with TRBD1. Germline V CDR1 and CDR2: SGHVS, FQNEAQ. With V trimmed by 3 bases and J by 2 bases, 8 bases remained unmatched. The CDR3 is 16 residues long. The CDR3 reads CASSLMTGVANYGYTF. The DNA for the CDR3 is TGTGCCAGCAGCTTGATGACAGGGGTTGCCAACTATGGCTACACCTTC.

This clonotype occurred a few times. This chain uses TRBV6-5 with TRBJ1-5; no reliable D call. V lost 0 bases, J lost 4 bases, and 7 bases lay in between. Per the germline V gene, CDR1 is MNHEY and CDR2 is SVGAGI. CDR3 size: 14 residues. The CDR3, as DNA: TGTGCCAGCAGTTACTCGAACGGGAATCAGCCCCAGCATTTT. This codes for CASSYSNGNQPQHF.

The DNA of the CDR3 is TGCGCCAGCAGCCGCACCCCGGACAGTCTTAGCAATCAGCCCCAGCATTTT. This encodes CASSRTPDSLSNQPQHF. The V and J genes are TRBV5-1 and TRBJ1-5; D may be TRBD1 (6 bases). The V end lost 4 bases, the J end lost 0 bases, and 17 bases lay between the germline ends. The CDR3 extends over 17 amino acids. In germline, CDR1 is SGHRS, CDR2 YFSETQ.

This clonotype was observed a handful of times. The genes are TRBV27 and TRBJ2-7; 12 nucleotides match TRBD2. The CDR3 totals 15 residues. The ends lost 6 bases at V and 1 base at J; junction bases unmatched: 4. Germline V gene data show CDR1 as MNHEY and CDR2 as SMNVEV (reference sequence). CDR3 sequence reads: CASRRTSGESYEQYF. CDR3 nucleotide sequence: TGTGCCAGCAGACGGACTAGCGGGGAGTCCTACGAGCAGTACTTC.

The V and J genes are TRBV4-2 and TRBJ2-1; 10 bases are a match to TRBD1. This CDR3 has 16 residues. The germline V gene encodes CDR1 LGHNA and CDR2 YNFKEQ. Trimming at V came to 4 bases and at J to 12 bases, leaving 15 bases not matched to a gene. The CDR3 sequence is CASSLAWTGGIKMQFF. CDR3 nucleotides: TGTGCCAGCAGCCTTGCCTGGACAGGGGGAATAAAGATGCAGTTCTTC.

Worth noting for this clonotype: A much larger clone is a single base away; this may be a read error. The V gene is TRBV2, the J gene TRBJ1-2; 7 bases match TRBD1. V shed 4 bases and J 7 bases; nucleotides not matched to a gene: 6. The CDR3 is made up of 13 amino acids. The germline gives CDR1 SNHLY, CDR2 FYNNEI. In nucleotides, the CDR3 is TGTGCCAGCAGTGCGGGGACAGTGTGTGGCTACACCTTC. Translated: CASSAGTVCGYTF.

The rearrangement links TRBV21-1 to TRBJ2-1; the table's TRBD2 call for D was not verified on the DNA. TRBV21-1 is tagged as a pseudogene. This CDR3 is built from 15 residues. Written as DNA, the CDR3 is TGTGCCAGCAGCAACGCGGGACTAACCTACAATGAGCAGTTCTTC. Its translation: CASSNAGLTYNEQFF.

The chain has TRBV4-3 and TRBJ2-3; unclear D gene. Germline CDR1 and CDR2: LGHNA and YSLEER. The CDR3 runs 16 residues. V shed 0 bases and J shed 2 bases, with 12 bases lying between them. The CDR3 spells CASSQESDPHTDTQYF. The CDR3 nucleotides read TGCGCCAGCAGCCAAGAGTCGGACCCACACACAGATACGCAGTATTTT.

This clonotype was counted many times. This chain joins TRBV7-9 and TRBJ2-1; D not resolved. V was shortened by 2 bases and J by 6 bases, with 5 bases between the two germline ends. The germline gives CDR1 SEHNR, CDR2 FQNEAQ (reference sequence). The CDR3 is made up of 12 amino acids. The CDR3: CASSLYSNEQFF. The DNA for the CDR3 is TGTGCCAGCAGCTTATACTCCAATGAGCAGTTCTTC.

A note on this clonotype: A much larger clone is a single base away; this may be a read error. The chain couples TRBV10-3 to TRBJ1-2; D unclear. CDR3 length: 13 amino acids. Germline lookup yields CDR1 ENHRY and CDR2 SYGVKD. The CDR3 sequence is CAISEDPEGGCTF. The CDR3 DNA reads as TGTGCCATCAGTGAGGACCCTGAAGGTGGCTGCACCTTC.

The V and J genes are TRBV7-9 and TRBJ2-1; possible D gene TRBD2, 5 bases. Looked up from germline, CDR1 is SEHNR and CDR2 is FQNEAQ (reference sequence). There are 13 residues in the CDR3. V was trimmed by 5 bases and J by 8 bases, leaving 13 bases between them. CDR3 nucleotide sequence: TGTGCCAGCAGCGAAGGACTTTTCGATGAGCAGTTCTTC. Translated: CASSEGLFDEQFF. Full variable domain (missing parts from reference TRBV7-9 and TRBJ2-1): DTGVSQNPRHKITKRGQNVTFRCDPISEHNRLYWYRQTLGQGPEFLTYFQNEAQLEKSRLLSDRFSAERPKGSFSTLEIQRTEQGDSAMYLCASSEGLFDEQFFGPGTRLTVL.

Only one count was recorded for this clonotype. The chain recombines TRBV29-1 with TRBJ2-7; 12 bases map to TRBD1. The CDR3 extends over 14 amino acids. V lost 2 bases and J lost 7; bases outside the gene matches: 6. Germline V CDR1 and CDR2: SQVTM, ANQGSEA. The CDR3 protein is CSVESGQGAREQYF. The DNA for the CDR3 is TGCAGCGTTGAATCGGGACAGGGGGCGCGGGAGCAGTACTTC.

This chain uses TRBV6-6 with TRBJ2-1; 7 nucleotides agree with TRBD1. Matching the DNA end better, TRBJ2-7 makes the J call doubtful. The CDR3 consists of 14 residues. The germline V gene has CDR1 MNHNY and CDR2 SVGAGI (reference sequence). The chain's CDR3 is CASMTETGYNEQYF. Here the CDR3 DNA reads TGTGCCAGCATGACGGAGACAGGGTACAATGAGCAGTACTTC.

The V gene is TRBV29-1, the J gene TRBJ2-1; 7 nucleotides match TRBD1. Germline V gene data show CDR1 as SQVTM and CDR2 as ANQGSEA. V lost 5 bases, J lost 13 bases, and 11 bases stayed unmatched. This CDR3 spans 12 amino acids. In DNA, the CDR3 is TGCAGCGTTCCAACAGGGGAAATGGCCCAGTTCTTC. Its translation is CSVPTGEMAQFF.

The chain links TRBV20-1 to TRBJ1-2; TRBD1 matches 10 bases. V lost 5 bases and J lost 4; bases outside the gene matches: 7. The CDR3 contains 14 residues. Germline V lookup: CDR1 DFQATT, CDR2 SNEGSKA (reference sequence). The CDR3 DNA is TGCAGTGCTCGTCGACAGGGGGCGGGCTATGGCTACACCTTC. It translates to CSARRQGAGYGYTF.

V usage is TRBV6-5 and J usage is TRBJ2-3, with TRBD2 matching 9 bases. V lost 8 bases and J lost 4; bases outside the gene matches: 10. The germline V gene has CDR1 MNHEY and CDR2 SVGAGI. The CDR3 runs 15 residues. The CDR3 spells CASRSGGTGSDTQYF. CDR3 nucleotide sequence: TGTGCCAGCCGAAGCGGGGGGACGGGTTCAGATACGCAGTATTTT.

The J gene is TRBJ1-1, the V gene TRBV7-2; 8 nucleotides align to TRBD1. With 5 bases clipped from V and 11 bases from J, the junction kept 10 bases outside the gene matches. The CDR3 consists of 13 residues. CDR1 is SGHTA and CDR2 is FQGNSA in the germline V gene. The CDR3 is CASSADRGIMAFF. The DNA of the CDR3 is TGTGCCAGCAGCGCCGACAGGGGTATAATGGCTTTCTTT.

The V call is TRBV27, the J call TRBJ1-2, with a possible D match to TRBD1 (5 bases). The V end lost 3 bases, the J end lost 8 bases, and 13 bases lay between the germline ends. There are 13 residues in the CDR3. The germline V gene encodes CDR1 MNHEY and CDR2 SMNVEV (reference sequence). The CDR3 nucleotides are TGTGCCAGCAGTTTTGGCCAGGGAAGGGGCTACACCTTC. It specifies CASSFGQGRGYTF.

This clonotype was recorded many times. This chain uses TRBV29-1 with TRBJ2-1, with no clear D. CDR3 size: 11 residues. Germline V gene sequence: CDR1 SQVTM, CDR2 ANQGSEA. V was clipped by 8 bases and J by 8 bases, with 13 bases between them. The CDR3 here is CSYIRADEQFF. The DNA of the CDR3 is TGCAGCTATATTCGGGCCGATGAGCAGTTCTTC.

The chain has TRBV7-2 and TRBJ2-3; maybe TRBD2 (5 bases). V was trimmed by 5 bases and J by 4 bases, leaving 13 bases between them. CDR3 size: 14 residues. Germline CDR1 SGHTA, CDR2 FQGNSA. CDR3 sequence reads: CASSRIGGADTQYF. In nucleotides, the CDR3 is TGTGCCAGCAGCCGGATCGGAGGCGCAGATACGCAGTATTTT. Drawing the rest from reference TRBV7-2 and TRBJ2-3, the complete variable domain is GAGVSQSPSNKVTEKGKDVELRCDPISGHTALYWYRQSLGQGLEFLIYFQGNSAPDKSGLPSDRFSAERTGGSVSTLTIQRTQQEDSAVYLCASSRIGGADTQYFGPGTRLTVL.

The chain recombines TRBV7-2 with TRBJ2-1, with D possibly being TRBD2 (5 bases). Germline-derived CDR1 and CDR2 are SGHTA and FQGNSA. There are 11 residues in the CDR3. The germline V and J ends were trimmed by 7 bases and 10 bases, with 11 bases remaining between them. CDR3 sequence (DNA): TGTGCCAGCACCTCTCGGGGAGAGCAGTTCTTC. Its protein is CASTSRGEQFF.

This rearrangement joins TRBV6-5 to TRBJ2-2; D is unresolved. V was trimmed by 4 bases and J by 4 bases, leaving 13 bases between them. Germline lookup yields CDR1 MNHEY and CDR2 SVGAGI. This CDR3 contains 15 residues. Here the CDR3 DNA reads TGTGCCAGCAGTTCTCCGTTCATCGGCACCGGGGAGCTGTTTTTT. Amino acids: CASSSPFIGTGELFF.